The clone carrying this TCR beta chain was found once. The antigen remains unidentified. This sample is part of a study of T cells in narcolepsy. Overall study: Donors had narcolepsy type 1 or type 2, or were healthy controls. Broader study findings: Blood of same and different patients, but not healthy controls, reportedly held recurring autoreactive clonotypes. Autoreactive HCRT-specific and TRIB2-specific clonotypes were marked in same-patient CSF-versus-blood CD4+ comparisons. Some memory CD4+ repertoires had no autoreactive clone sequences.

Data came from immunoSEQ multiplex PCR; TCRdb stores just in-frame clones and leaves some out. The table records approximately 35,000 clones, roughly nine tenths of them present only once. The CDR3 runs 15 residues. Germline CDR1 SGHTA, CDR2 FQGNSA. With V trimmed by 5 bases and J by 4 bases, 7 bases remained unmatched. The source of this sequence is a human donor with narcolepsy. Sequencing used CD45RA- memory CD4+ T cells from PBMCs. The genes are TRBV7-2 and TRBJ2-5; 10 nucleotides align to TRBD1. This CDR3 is CASSDRTGGGETQYF. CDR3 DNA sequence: TGTGCCAGCAGCGATCGGACAGGGGGGGGAGAGACCCAGTACTTC.